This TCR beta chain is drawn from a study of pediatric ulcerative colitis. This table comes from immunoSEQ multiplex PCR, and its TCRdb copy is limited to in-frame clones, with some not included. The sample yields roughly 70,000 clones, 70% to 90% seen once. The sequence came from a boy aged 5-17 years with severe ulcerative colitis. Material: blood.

The CDR3 sequence is CASSLIGAGPSESYGYTF. The CDR3 coding sequence is TGTGCCAGCAGCTTAATCGGAGCAGGGCCGTCGGAAAGCTATGGCTACACCTTC. This sequence joins TRBV7-9 and TRBJ1-2; tentatively, D is TRBD1 (5 bases). This CDR3 is 18 amino acids long. From germline, CDR1 is SEHNR and CDR2 FQNEAQ (reference sequence). The ends were cut back, 2 bases at V and 4 bases at J, with 23 bases in the middle.